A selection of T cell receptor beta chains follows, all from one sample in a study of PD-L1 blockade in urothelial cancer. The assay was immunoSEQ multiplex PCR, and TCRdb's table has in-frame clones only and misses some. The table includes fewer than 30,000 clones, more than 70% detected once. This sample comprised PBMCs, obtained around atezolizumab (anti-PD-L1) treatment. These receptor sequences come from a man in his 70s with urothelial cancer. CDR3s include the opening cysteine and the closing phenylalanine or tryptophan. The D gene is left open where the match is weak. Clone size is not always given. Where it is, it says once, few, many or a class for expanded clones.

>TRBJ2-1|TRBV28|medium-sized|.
TGTGCCAGCAGTTTAGACAGCTACAATGAGCAGTTCTTC
CASSLDSYNEQFF
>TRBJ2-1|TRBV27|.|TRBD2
TGTGCCAGCAGTACTAGCGGGTATCCCAATGAGCAGTTCTTC
CASSTSGYPNEQFF
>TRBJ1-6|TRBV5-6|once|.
TGTGCCAGCAGGACAGGTTATAATTCACCCCTCCACTTT
CASRTGYNSPLHF
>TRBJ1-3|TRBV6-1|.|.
TGTGCCAGCAGTGAAATTGGCCCCTCTGGAAACACCATATATTTT
CASSEIGPSGNTIYF
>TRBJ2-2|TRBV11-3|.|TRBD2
TGTGCCAGCAGCTGGACTAGCGGGGCCACCGCGAACACCGGGGAGCTGTTTTTT
CASSWTSGATANTGELFF
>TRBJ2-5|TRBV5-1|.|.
TGCGCCAGCAGCTTGGTGGGCAGTCGTCAAGAGACCCAGTACTTC
CASSLVGSRQETQYF
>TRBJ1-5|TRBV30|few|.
TGTGCCTGGAGCCAGGGGATTGGCAATCAGCCCCAGCATTTT
CAWSQGIGNQPQHF
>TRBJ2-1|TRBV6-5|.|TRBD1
TGTGCCAGCAGTTACTCGACAGGGGATCCCTACAATGAGCAGTTCTTC
CASSYSTGDPYNEQFF
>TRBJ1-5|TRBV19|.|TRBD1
TGTGCCAGTAGACAAGACAGGGATGGTCAGCCCCAGCATTTT
CASRQDRDGQPQHF
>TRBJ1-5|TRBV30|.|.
TGTGCCTGGAGTACCTTCCGCGGTCAGCCCCAGCATTTT
CAWSTFRGQPQHF
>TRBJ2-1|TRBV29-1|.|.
TGCAGCGGTTCAGGGTCGTTCAATGAGCAGTTCTTC
CSGSGSFNEQFF
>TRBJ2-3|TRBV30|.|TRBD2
TGTGCCCTCTCCCCGGGACTAGCGGGAGCGGGGTCGTATTTT
CALSPGLAGAGSYF
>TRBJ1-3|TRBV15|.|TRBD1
TGTGCCACCAACGACAGGGGGCTTGGAAACACCATATATTTT
CATNDRGLGNTIYF
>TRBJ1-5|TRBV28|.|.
TGTGCCACCCGACGCGGGAGCCCAGACAATCAGCCCCAGCATTTT
CATRRGSPDNQPQHF
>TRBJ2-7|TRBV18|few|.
TGTGCCAGCTCACCGCCCCGGACAGAGAATTTCTACGAGCAGTACTTC
CASSPPRTENFYEQYF
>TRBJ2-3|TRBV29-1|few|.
TGCAGCGTTGAGGAGTCCACAGATACGCAGTATTTT
CSVEESTDTQYF
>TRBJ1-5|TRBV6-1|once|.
TGTGCCAGCAGTGGAGACAGGAATCAGCCCCAGCATTTT
CASSGDRNQPQHF
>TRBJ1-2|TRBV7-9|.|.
TGTGCCAGCAGCTTAGTTATATTGGGACATATTAACTATGGCTACACCTTC
CASSLVILGHINYGYTF
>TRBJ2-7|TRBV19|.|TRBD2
TGTGCCAGTAGTGGGCTAGCGGGGAATTCATTCTCCTACGAGCAGTACTTC
CASSGLAGNSFSYEQYF
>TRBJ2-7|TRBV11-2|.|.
TGTGCCAGCAGCCCCACAGGTGACTCCTACGAGCAGTACTTC
CASSPTGDSYEQYF
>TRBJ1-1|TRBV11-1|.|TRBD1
TGTGCCAGCAGCTTAGAGACAGGGTGGTATGAAGCTTTCTTT
CASSLETGWYEAFF
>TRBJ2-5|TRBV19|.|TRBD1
TGTGCCAGTAGTATCTCAGGGGGCGGACGTCGGGAGACCCAGTACTTC
CASSISGGGRRETQYF
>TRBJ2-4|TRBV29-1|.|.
TGCAGCGTTGGAGGAGGGGGCTGGGACATTCAGTACTTC
CSVGGGGWDIQYF
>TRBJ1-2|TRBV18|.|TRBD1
TGTGCCAGCTCACCATCCTCAAGGACGACAGGGATTCTTAACTATGGCTACACCTTC
CASSPSSRTTGILNYGYTF
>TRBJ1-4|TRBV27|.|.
TGTGCCAGCAGCGTCCGGGGGGCGCATGAAAAACTGTTTTTT
CASSVRGAHEKLFF
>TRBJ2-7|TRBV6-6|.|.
TGTGCCAGTTCTTTCAGGGGTTCGGGGCCCTACGAGCAGTACTTC
CASSFRGSGPYEQYF
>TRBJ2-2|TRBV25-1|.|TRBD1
TGTGCCAGCAGTGCGATCGACAGGGCGATCACCGGGGAGCTGTTTTTT
CASSAIDRAITGELFF
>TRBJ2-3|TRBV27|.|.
TGTGCCAGCAGTTTAGACGGCGGGTGGGGCACAGATACGCAGTATTTT
CASSLDGGWGTDTQYF
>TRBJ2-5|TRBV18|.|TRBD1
TGTGCCAGCTCACCCGGACAGGGGCAAGAGACCCAGTACTTC
CASSPGQGQETQYF
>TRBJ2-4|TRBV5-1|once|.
TGCGCCAGCAGCTTAGGACAAGACGACATTCAGTACTTC
CASSLGQDDIQYF
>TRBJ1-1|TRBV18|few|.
TGTGCCAGCTCACCACCTTGGCGGGACACTGAAGCTTTCTTT
CASSPPWRDTEAFF
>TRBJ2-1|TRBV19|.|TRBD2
TGTGCCAGTAGTAAAGGCCCCACTAGCGGGAGTACACACTATGAGCAGTTCTTC
CASSKGPTSGSTHYEQFF
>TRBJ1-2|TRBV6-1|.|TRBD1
TGTGCCAGCAGTGAAGTCGGGACAGGGGATTTGTGCTACACCTTC
CASSEVGTGDLCYTF
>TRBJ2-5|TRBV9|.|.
TGTGCCAGCAGCGCGTCACAGGGATCTTCTCCAGAGACCCAGTACTTC
CASSASQGSSPETQYF
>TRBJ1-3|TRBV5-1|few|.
TGCGCCAGCAGCGAACAGGGTAGTGGAAACACCATATATTTT
CASSEQGSGNTIYF
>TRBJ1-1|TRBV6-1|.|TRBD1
TGTGCCAGCAGTGAACCCACCGAGGGGGCTCTGAACACTGAAGCTTTCTTT
CASSEPTEGALNTEAFF
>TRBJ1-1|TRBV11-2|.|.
TGTGCCAGCAGCTTAAACCTAGGTGACACTGAAGCTTTCTTT
CASSLNLGDTEAFF
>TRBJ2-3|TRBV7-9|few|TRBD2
TGTGCCAGCAGCGCCAGCGGGAACACAGATACGCAGTATTTT
CASSASGNTDTQYF
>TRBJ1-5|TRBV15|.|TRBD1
TGTGCCACCAGCAGACGACAGGGGGTGGTTCAGCCCCAGCATTTT
CATSRRQGVVQPQHF
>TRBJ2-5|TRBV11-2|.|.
TGTGCCAGCAGCAACGAAGGGAGTAGACAAGAGACCCAGTACTTC
CASSNEGSRQETQYF
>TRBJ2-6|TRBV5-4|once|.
TGTGCCAGCAGCTTGCCTGCCCTAATCCTCTCTGGGGCCAACGTCCTGACTTTC
CASSLPALILSGANVLTF
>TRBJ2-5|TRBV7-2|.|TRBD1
TGTGCCAGCAGCAGCGGACAGGTAGAGACCCAGTACTTC
CASSSGQVETQYF
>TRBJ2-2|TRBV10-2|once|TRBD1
TGCGCCAGCAGCCGGACAGGGGAAGGGGAGCTGTTTTTT
CASSRTGEGELFF
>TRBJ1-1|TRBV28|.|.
TGTGCCGTCGGGGGGTTGAACACTGAAGCTTTCTTT
CAVGGLNTEAFF
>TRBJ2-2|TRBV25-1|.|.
TGTGCCAGCAGTGAATCTCGCGGGAAGAACACCGGGGAGCTGTTTTTT
CASSESRGKNTGELFF
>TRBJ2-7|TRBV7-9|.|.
TGTGCCAGCATCAGAACCGGGGGAAGACTCTCCTACGAGCAGTACTTC
CASIRTGGRLSYEQYF
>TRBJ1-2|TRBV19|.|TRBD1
TGTGCCAGTAGTAGGGACAGCGACTATGGCTACACCTTC
CASSRDSDYGYTF
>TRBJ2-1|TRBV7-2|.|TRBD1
TGTGCCAGCAGCACACAGGGGGAGAATTTGCATGAGCAGTTCTTC
CASSTQGENLHEQFF
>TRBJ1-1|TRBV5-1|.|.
TGCGCCAGCAGCTTGATGGGGAGGAACACTGAAGCTTTCTTT
CASSLMGRNTEAFF
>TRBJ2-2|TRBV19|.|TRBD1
TGTGCCAGTAGTTTCGACAGGGGTAACACCGGGGAGCTGTTTTTT
CASSFDRGNTGELFF
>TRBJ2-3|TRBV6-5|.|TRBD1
TGTGCCAGCAGGGGGACAGGGGAAGATACGCAGTATTTT
CASRGTGEDTQYF
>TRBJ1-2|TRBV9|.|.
TGTGCCAGCAGCGCAGGGCGGGAGAACTATGGCTACACCTTC
CASSAGRENYGYTF
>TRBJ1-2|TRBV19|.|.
TGTGCCAGTAGTCCCCCTCCCCCTAACTATGGCTACACCTTC
CASSPPPPNYGYTF